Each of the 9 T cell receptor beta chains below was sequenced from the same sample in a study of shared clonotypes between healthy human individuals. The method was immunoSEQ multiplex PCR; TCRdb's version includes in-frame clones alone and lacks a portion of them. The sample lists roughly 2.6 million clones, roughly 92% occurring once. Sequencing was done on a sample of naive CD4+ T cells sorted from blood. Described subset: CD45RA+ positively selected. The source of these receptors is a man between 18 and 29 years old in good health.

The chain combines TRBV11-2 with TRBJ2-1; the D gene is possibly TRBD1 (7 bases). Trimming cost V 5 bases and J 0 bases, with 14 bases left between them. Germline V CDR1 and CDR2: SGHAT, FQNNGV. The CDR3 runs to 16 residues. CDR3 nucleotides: TGTGCCAGCAGCAGAGGAGGGACAGTCTCCTACAATGAGCAGTTCTTC. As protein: CASSRGGTVSYNEQFF. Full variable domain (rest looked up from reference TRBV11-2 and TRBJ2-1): EAGVAQSPRYKIIEKRQSVAFWCNPISGHATLYWYQQILGQGPKLLIQFQNNGVVDDSQLPKDRFSAERLKGVDSTLKIQPAKLEDSAVYLCASSRGGTVSYNEQFFGPGTRLTVL.

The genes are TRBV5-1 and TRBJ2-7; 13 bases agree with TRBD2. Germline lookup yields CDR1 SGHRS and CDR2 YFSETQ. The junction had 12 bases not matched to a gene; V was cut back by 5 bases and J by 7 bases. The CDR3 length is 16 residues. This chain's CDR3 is CASSRTGLAGVLEQYF. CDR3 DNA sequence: TGCGCCAGCAGTCGGACCGGACTAGCGGGAGTATTGGAGCAGTACTTC.

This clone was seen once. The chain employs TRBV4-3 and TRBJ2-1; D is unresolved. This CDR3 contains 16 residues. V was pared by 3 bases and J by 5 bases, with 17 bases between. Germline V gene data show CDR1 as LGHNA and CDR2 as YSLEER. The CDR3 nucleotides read TGCGCCAGCAGCCACCCCTCTCTGGATTCACACAATGAGCAGTTCTTC. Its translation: CASSHPSLDSHNEQFF.

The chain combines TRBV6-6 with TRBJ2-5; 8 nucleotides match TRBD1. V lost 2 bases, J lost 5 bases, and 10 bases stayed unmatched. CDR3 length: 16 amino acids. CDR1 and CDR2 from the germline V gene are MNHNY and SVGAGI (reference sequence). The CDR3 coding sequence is TGTGCCAGCAGTTACCCTGATAGGACAGGGCGGGAGACCCAGTACTTC. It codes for CASSYPDRTGRETQYF.

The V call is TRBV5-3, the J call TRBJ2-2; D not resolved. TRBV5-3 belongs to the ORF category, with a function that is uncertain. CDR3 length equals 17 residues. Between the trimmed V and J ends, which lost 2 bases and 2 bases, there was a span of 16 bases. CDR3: CARSFDPGSHNTGELFF. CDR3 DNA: TGTGCCAGAAGCTTTGACCCAGGCTCCCACAACACCGGGGAGCTGTTTTTT.

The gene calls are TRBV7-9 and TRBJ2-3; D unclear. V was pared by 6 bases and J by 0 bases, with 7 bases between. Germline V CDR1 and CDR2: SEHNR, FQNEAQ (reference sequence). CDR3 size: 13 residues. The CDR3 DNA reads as TGTGCCAGCAGAGAATCTAGCACAGATACGCAGTATTTT. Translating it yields CASRESSTDTQYF. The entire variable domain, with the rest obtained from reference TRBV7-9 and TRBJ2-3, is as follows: DTGVSQNPRHKITKRGQNVTFRCDPISEHNRLYWYRQTLGQGPEFLTYFQNEAQLEKSRLLSDRFSAERPKGSFSTLEIQRTEQGDSAMYLCASRESSTDTQYFGPGTRLTVL.

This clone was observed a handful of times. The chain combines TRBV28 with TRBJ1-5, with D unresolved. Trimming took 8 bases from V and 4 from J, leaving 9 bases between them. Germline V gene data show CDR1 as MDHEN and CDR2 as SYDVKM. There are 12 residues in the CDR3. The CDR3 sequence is CASGLRNQPQHF. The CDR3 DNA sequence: TGTGCCAGCGGACTAAGAAATCAGCCCCAGCATTTT.

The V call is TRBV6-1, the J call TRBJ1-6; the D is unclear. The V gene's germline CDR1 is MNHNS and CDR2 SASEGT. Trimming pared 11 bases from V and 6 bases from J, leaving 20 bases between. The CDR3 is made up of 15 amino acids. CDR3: CAAAPFDKTNSPLHF. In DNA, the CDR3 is TGTGCCGCCGCCCCTTTTGATAAAACTAATTCACCCCTCCACTTT.

CDR3 amino acids: CASSTWDRGSTGELFF. The CDR3 coding sequence is TGTGCCAGCAGTACCTGGGACAGGGGGAGCACCGGGGAGCTGTTTTTT. The rearrangement links TRBV28 to TRBJ2-2; 11 bases fit TRBD1. The CDR3 runs to 16 residues. CDR1 and CDR2 (germline): MDHEN, SYDVKM. Trimming removed 5 bases from V and 4 bases from J; junction bases left unmatched: 6.